This entry lists 3 T cell receptor beta chains sequenced from one sample in a study of Graves' ophthalmopathy and Graves' hyperthyroidism. RNA served as the template for amplifying TCR beta CDR3 regions. The authors performed first-round RT-PCR with HTBI primers and then a second-round multiplex PCR. TCRdb re-analysed the multiplex PCR reads in MiXCR, keeping a single row per CDR3 protein. The sample consists of about 640,000 distinct CDR3 sequences, more than 40% of them appearing once. Material: peripheral blood. Source of these receptors: an adult man with Graves' ophthalmopathy.

This clonotype was counted only a few times. The rearrangement links TRBV6-1 to TRBJ2-7; possible D gene TRBD1, 6 bases. This CDR3 has 14 residues. Germline-derived CDR1 and CDR2 are MNHNS and SASEGT. Between the trimmed V and J ends, which lost 7 bases and 0 bases, there was a span of 13 bases. The CDR3 coding sequence is TGTGCCAGCACCGCGGTGGGGGCCTCCTACGAGCAGTACTTC. It yields the protein CASTAVGASYEQYF.

V gene TRBV11-1 combines with J gene TRBJ1-6, with 9 bases aligning to TRBD1. V was pared by 9 bases and J by 8 bases, with 5 bases of the junction left unmatched. CDR3 length: 13 amino acids. The V gene's germline CDR1 is SGHAT and CDR2 FQDESV (reference sequence). The CDR3 coding sequence is TGTGCCAGTGGGGGACAGGGCGATTCACCCCTCCACTTT. Translated, it gives CASGGQGDSPLHF. The variable domain in full, with the rest retrieved from reference TRBV11-1 and TRBJ1-6, is EAEVAQSPRYKITEKSQAVAFWCDPISGHATLYWYRQILGQGPELLVQFQDESVVDDSQLPKDRFSAERLKGVDSTLKIQPAELGDSAMYLCASGGQGDSPLHFGNGTRLTVT.

The V gene is TRBV7-8, the J gene TRBJ2-7, with 7 bases identical to TRBD2. V lost 5 bases, J lost 2 bases, and 9 bases stayed unmatched. Looked up from germline, CDR1 is SGHVS and CDR2 is FQNEAQ. The CDR3 consists of 15 residues. The CDR3 is CASSPRGGSPYEQYF. DNA of the CDR3: TGTGCCAGCAGCCCTCGGGGAGGGAGTCCCTACGAGCAGTACTTC.